One TCR beta chain is described in this entry. The antigen is unknown. The second PCR ran about 6 to 12 cycles with a sample-barcoded 5' primer and J-beta primers. Unique molecular identifiers of 12 random nucleotides labeled each cDNA. TCRdb re-called the 5' RACE reads through MiXCR, storing one row per CDR3 protein. The repertoire holds around 1.5 million distinct CDR3 sequences, with 42% as singletons. The sample originates from a study of blood T cells in healthy people across ages. The extraction recovered at least 5 micrograms of total RNA per sample. Germline V CDR1 and CDR2: MDHEN, SYDVKM. The CDR3 runs to 13 residues. Trimming removed 6 bases from V and 6 bases from J, with 12 bases in between. Overall study findings and caveats: Expanded clonotype changes were possibly confounded by unknown donor CMV status. Estimated diversity, derived from one million T cells, was regarded as an underestimate.

The source of this sequence is a woman aged 18-30 years in good health. The V gene is TRBV28, the J gene TRBJ1-5; D is perhaps TRBD1 (6 bases). Sequenced sample: blood. The CDR3 sequence is CASRQGLGQPQHF. CDR3 nucleotides: TGTGCCAGCAGACAGGGTTTGGGTCAGCCCCAGCATTTT.